The 19 T cell receptor beta chains given below trace back to one sample, sequenced in a study of human T cells and chemical hapten exposure. TCRdb reprocessed the RACE reads with MiXCR, giving one entry per CDR3 protein. The sample lists about 270,000 distinct CDR3 sequences, roughly 7.4% occurring once. Time point reported: pre-sensitization, week 0. As to treatment: therapeutic diphenylcyclopropenone sensitization with weekly scalp DPC. The sample here was whole blood, taken in connection with sensitization to the hapten diphenylcyclopropenone (DPC). Receptor source: a man aged 18 to 29 with alopecia areata. Some clones in this sample may be carry-over from other donors' samples.

This clonotype was detected a few times. V is TRBV20-1 and J is TRBJ2-3, with 10 bases that match TRBD2. Trimming removed 5 bases from V and 3 bases from J; junction bases left unmatched: 5. This CDR3 region has 14 residues. Germline-derived CDR1 and CDR2 are DFQATT and SNEGSKA (reference sequence). The chain's CDR3 is CSAQSGGATDTQYF. The CDR3 DNA is TGCAGTGCTCAGAGCGGGGGGGCGACAGATACGCAGTATTTT.

This clonotype was observed many times. The V gene is TRBV5-1, the J gene TRBJ2-3; 7 bases align to TRBD2. V shed 0 bases, J shed 1 base, and the junction held 2 bases outside the gene matches. The CDR3 runs to 15 residues. The germline V gene has CDR1 SGHRS and CDR2 YFSETQ. The DNA for the CDR3 is TGCGCCAGCAGCTTGGATCTAGCGGGCACAGATACGCAGTATTTT. Translating it yields CASSLDLAGTDTQYF.

Only a few counts were recorded for this clonotype. The V gene is TRBV20-1, the J gene TRBJ1-1, with TRBD1 identical over 7 bases. The CDR3 has 14 amino acids. Germline assignment: CDR1 DFQATT and CDR2 SNEGSKA (reference sequence). Here the CDR3 DNA reads TGCAGCCAGGGGGAACAGGGGAAGAACACTGAAGCTTTCTTT. Protein sequence: CSQGEQGKNTEAFF.

This clonotype occurred a few times. J is TRBJ2-4 and V is TRBV11-2, with 7 nucleotides matching TRBD1. The J segment lost 1 base and the V segment lost 3 bases, leaving 9 bases of the junction unmatched. This CDR3 comprises 17 residues. Germline CDR1 reads SGHAT; CDR2 reads FQNNGV. For the CDR3, the DNA is TGTGCCAGCAGCTTGCGACAGGGTCTATGGGCCAAAAACATTCAGTACTTC. It codes for CASSLRQGLWAKNIQYF. The full variable domain, in which reference TRBV11-2 and TRBJ2-4 provide the parts outside the CDR3, is EAGVAQSPRYKIIEKRQSVAFWCNPISGHATLYWYQQILGQGPKLLIQFQNNGVVDDSQLPKDRFSAERLKGVDSTLKIQPAKLEDSAVYLCASSLRQGLWAKNIQYFGAGTRLSVL.

This clonotype was seen more than once but under ten times. The chain employs TRBV7-2 and TRBJ2-1; TRBD1 matches at 9 bases. Per the germline V gene, CDR1 is SGHTA and CDR2 is FQGNSA. The CDR3 is made up of 15 amino acids. Unmatched junction bases numbered 9, after V lost 5 bases and J lost 7 bases. CDR3 bases: TGTGCCAGCAGCGCCTCCCGAGACAGGGGGAATGAGCAGTTCTTC. This translates into CASSASRDRGNEQFF.

This clonotype was seen only a few times. This chain links TRBV29-1 with TRBJ1-1; D unclear. Germline assignment: CDR1 SQVTM and CDR2 ANQGSEA. The V end lost 4 bases, the J end lost 7 bases, and 10 bases lay between the germline ends. The CDR3 runs 11 residues. In DNA form, the CDR3 reads TGCAGCGTTGTTCCGCAGCTTGAAGCTTTCTTT. Translated, it gives CSVVPQLEAFF.

V is TRBV18 and J is TRBJ1-3, with a tentative D call TRBD1 (6 bases). The germline gives CDR1 KGHSH, CDR2 LQKENI. V was cut by 2 bases and J by 0 bases, with 17 bases left in between. This CDR3 contains 18 residues. CDR3 nucleotide sequence: TGTGCCAGCTCACCATCTACCCCGGGACAACTCTCTGGAAACACCATATATTTT. Residues: CASSPSTPGQLSGNTIYF.

There are a few counts of this clonotype. The chain uses TRBV20-1 and TRBJ2-1; the match to TRBD2 covers 13 bases. This CDR3 has 14 residues. V shed 5 bases, J shed 5 bases, and the junction held 3 bases outside the gene matches. Germline lookup yields CDR1 DFQATT and CDR2 SNEGSKA (reference sequence). CDR3: CSAALAGGHNEQFF. The CDR3 coding sequence is TGCAGTGCTGCACTAGCGGGGGGGCACAATGAGCAGTTCTTC.

This clonotype was picked up a small number of times. V and J are TRBV3-1 and TRBJ2-5; D is ambiguous. V lost 0 bases to trimming and J lost 7 bases, with 12 bases between them. The germline V gene has CDR1 LGHDT and CDR2 YNNKEL (reference sequence). This CDR3 comprises 14 residues. The CDR3 sequence: CASSQETGSGTQYF. CDR3 in DNA: TGTGCCAGCAGCCAAGAAACCGGGTCTGGGACCCAGTACTTC.

This clonotype was counted only a few times. The rearrangement links TRBV11-1 to TRBJ2-4; 8 nucleotides align to TRBD1. In germline, CDR1 is SGHAT, CDR2 FQDESV (reference sequence). CDR3 length: 17 residues. The J segment lost 1 base and the V segment lost 0 bases, leaving 5 bases of the junction unmatched. CDR3 bases: TGTGCCAGCAGCTTAGCCCGACAGGGGTATGCCAAAAACATTCAGTACTTC. Amino acids: CASSLARQGYAKNIQYF.

This clonotype was seen a few times. The J gene is TRBJ1-5, the V gene TRBV18; D unresolved. The germline V and J ends were trimmed by 3 bases and 6 bases, with 15 bases remaining between them. The CDR3 spans 15 residues. The germline V gene has CDR1 KGHSH and CDR2 LQKENI. The DNA of the CDR3 is TGTGCCAGCTCACCTTCGGGGAATATCGCTCAGCCCCAGCATTTT. Amino acid sequence: CASSPSGNIAQPQHF.

The gene calls are TRBV28 and TRBJ2-5; 7 positions agree with TRBD1. Per the germline V gene, CDR1 is MDHEN and CDR2 is SYDVKM. V dropped 6 bases and J dropped 1; count of bases not matched to a gene: 11. This CDR3 is 16 amino acids long. CDR3: CASSLTSPGGQETQYF. In DNA form, the CDR3 reads TGTGCCAGCAGCTTAACGTCTCCAGGGGGCCAAGAGACCCAGTACTTC.

This clonotype appeared a few times. This chain links TRBV27 with TRBJ2-7, with 9 bases that match TRBD1. Germline V gene lookup returns CDR1 MNHEY and CDR2 SMNVEV (reference sequence). J was trimmed by 3 bases and V by 2 bases; bases with no gene match: 5. The CDR3 consists of 15 residues. The CDR3 is CASSLRGQGNYEQYF. CDR3 DNA sequence: TGTGCCAGCAGTTTACGGGGACAGGGAAACTACGAGCAGTACTTC.

This clonotype was recorded many times. The chain uses TRBV28 and TRBJ1-3; D unclear. With 5 bases removed from V and 1 base from J, the gap between germline ends came to 12 bases. This CDR3 is 15 amino acids long. The germline CDR1 and CDR2 sequences are MDHEN and SYDVKM. The CDR3 spells CASSEVGRSGNTIYF. CDR3 nucleotides: TGTGCCAGCAGTGAAGTAGGCAGATCTGGAAACACCATATATTTT.

This clonotype was recorded at least ten times. V is TRBV5-1 and J is TRBJ2-6, with 8 bases identical to TRBD1. Trimming at V came to 3 bases and at J to 2 bases, leaving 13 bases not matched to a gene. CDR3 size: 19 residues. Germline CDR1 is SGHRS and CDR2 is YFSETQ. The CDR3 DNA sequence: TGCGCCAGCAGCTCAGTCTGGGCAGGGGGCTCCCCTGGGGCCAACGTCCTGACTTTC. Protein product: CASSSVWAGGSPGANVLTF.

The chain is built from TRBV3-1 and TRBJ1-5; TRBD1 aligns across 9 bases. The CDR3 has 15 amino acids. CDR1 and CDR2 from the germline V gene are LGHDT and YNNKEL (reference sequence). J gave up 4 bases and V 3 bases, and 4 bases lay outside the gene matches. DNA for the CDR3: TGTGCCAGCAGCCAGACAGGGGGTACTAATCAGCCCCAGCATTTT. As protein: CASSQTGGTNQPQHF.

This clonotype was found a few times. The chain couples TRBV4-1 to TRBJ1-2, with D unresolved. The length of the CDR3 is 14 residues. The V gene lost 4 bases and the J gene lost 4 bases, with 13 bases spanning the gap. Per the germline V gene, CDR1 is MGHRA and CDR2 is YSYEKL. CDR3 DNA: TGCGCCAGCAGCCCCTGGACTGTGCGCTATGGCTACACCTTC. This sequence encodes CASSPWTVRYGYTF.

This clonotype was seen a few times. The gene calls are TRBV20-1 and TRBJ2-7; 9 nucleotides align to TRBD2. After removal of 1 base from V and 4 bases from J, the junction contained 8 bases not matched to a gene. The CDR3 is made up of 15 amino acids. The germline V gene encodes CDR1 DFQATT and CDR2 SNEGSKA (reference sequence). The CDR3 is CSARVPEAGGYEQYF. The CDR3 DNA sequence: TGCAGTGCTAGAGTTCCCGAAGCGGGGGGATACGAGCAGTACTTC.

This clonotype was seen only a few times. V is TRBV4-3 and J is TRBJ1-4, with 7 bases identical to TRBD1. This CDR3 has 15 residues. Germline assignment: CDR1 LGHNA and CDR2 YSLEER. Trimming removed 4 bases from V and 6 bases from J; junction bases left unmatched: 8. The CDR3 loop reads CASSPDRDPDEKLFF. The CDR3 nucleotides are TGCGCCAGCAGCCCAGACAGGGACCCAGATGAAAAACTGTTTTTT.